This T cell receptor (beta chain) is from a study of OX40 agonist ivuxolimab in advanced cancers. The CDR3 spans 16 residues. Germline values: CDR1 SEHNR, CDR2 FQNEAQ (reference sequence). J lost 0 bases, V lost 3 bases, and 5 bases had no gene match. TCRdb's copy holds only in-frame clones and misses some; the assay was immunoSEQ multiplex PCR. The sample lists about 22,000 clones, over 65% occurring once. The source is an adult with an advanced solid tumor such as melanoma, head and neck, liver or kidney cancer. The J gene is TRBJ2-3, the V gene TRBV7-9, with TRBD2 matching over 8 bases. Here the sequenced sample was CD4+ or CD8+ T cells sorted from blood, taken in a trial of the OX40 agonist ivuxolimab. In DNA, the CDR3 is TGTGCCAGCAGCTTTCCCAAGCGGGAGAGCACAGATACGCAGTATTTT. Protein sequence: CASSFPKRESTDTQYF. Drawing the rest from reference TRBV7-9 and TRBJ2-3, the complete variable domain is DTGVSQNPRHKITKRGQNVTFRCDPISEHNRLYWYRQTLGQGPEFLTYFQNEAQLEKSRLLSDRFSAERPKGSFSTLEIQRTEQGDSAMYLCASSFPKRESTDTQYFGPGTRLTVL.